This T cell receptor (beta chain) came from a study of somatic mutations in cytotoxic T cells in rheumatoid arthritis. Study observations and caveats: Measured CD8+ T-cell clonality, a value compared between rheumatoid arthritis patients and age-matched healthy controls, did not differ significantly. Greater age accompanied higher CD8+ clonality in rheumatoid arthritis patients, a pattern that was absent in healthy controls.

This clone was counted a few times. Its antigen is not identified. Produced via immunoSEQ multiplex PCR; TCRdb's table is partial and in-frame only. The sample records under 20,000 clones, about 90% being singletons. CDR3 size: 14 residues. V dropped 0 bases and J dropped 7; count of bases not matched to a gene: 0. Germline CDR1 and CDR2: MNHEY and SMNVEV (reference sequence). This sequence joins TRBV27 and TRBJ1-4; 9 bases line up with TRBD1. The TCR comes from a man in his forties or fifties in good health. The sample comprised CD8+ T cells sorted from blood. CDR3 in amino acids: CASSLSGQGEKLFF. Here the CDR3 DNA reads TGTGCCAGCAGTTTATCGGGACAGGGTGAAAAACTGTTTTTT.